One sample yielded the 27 T cell receptor beta chains listed below, sequenced in a study of human T cells and chemical hapten exposure. From the 5' RACE reads, TCRdb called clonotypes with MiXCR, one entry per CDR3 protein. The sample has tens of thousands of distinct CDR3 sequences; less than 20% are singletons. Whole blood, unfractionated, served as the material for total RNA extraction. These receptors all come from a female donor in good health.

The genes are TRBV20-1 and TRBJ2-3; D not resolved. The CDR3 is made up of 17 amino acids. V dropped 5 bases and J dropped 1 base, with 22 bases sitting between them. Germline CDR1 reads DFQATT; CDR2 reads SNEGSKA (reference sequence). For the CDR3, the DNA is TGCAGTGCTGGACCCCGGACCAGGCGTAGTGGCACAGATACGCAGTATTTT. This translates into CSAGPRTRRSGTDTQYF.

This clonotype was picked up a small number of times. The V and J genes are TRBV6-2 or TRBV6-3 and TRBJ1-1; D uncertain. Per germline, CDR1 MNHEY and CDR2 SVGEGT. Between the trimmed V and J ends, which lost 2 bases and 6 bases, there was a span of 13 bases. CDR3 length equals 14 residues. CDR3 amino acids: CASSYSAQVAEAFF. As DNA, the CDR3 is TGTGCCAGCAGTTACAGCGCCCAAGTAGCTGAAGCTTTCTTT.

The chain employs TRBV5-6 and TRBJ2-2; TRBD1 is a possible D gene (6 bases). The CDR3 loop spans 16 amino acids. The germline V gene has CDR1 SGHDT and CDR2 YYEEEE. Trimming shortened V by 4 bases and J by 7 bases, and 20 bases separated the two germline ends. The CDR3 is CASSILTQGKGGELFF. CDR3 bases: TGTGCCAGCAGCATATTGACGCAGGGGAAGGGCGGGGAGCTGTTTTTT.

This clonotype has just a few counts. The gene calls are TRBV12-3 or TRBV12-4 and TRBJ2-1; 11 bases match TRBD2. The CDR3 is 18 amino acids. V was clipped by 4 bases and J by 4 bases; unmatched bases: 12. The CDR3 coding sequence is TGTGCCAGCAGTTATCGGGCCTTTCTAGCGGGAGGTTACAATGAGCAGTTCTTC. As protein: CASSYRAFLAGGYNEQFF.

This chain links TRBV5-1 with TRBJ2-2; D is unresolved. Germline CDR1 is SGHRS and CDR2 is YFSETQ. V was clipped by 2 bases and J by 4 bases, with 3 bases between them. This CDR3 has 12 amino acids. CDR3 bases: TGCGCCAGCAGCTTAACCACCGGGGAGCTGTTTTTT. Residues: CASSLTTGELFF.

This clonotype has more than one count but fewer than ten. V and J are TRBV6-2 or TRBV6-3 and TRBJ2-2, with 11 bases identical to TRBD2. This CDR3 has 16 residues. The J segment lost 6 bases and the V segment lost 5 bases, leaving 8 bases of the junction unmatched. Germline CDR1 is MNHEY and CDR2 is SVGEGT. Written as DNA, the CDR3 is TGTGCCAGCAGTGTTAGCGGGAGGGCCCTCGCCGGGGAGCTGTTTTTT. It yields the protein CASSVSGRALAGELFF.

At least ten counts were recorded for this clonotype. The genes are TRBV29-1 and TRBJ1-1; D is perhaps TRBD1 (5 bases). The ends were cut back, 6 bases at V and 0 bases at J, with 17 bases in the middle. The CDR3 extends over 15 amino acids. Germline CDR1 is SQVTM and CDR2 is ANQGSEA. The CDR3: CSVAPGWGMNTEAFF. CDR3 in DNA: TGCAGCGTGGCCCCAGGGTGGGGGATGAACACTGAAGCTTTCTTT.

The chain employs TRBV7-6 and TRBJ2-5; TRBD2 aligns across 7 bases. Germline CDR1 and CDR2: SGHVS and FNYEAQ. The V segment lost 2 bases and the J segment 5 bases; nucleotides outside the gene matches: 8. The CDR3 is 15 residues long. CDR3 sequence: CASSLRAGMEETQYF. DNA of the CDR3: TGTGCCAGCAGCTTACGAGCGGGAATGGAGGAGACCCAGTACTTC.

The table lists this clonotype with a few counts. The J gene is TRBJ2-1, the V gene TRBV19, with D possibly being TRBD1 or TRBD2 (5 bases each). V shed 1 base and J shed 10 bases, with 17 bases lying between them. The CDR3 is made up of 15 amino acids. Germline loops: CDR1 LNHDA, CDR2 SQIVND (reference sequence). Written as DNA, the CDR3 is TGTGCCAGTAGTATAGGAGGGACCCAGCTTAAGGAGCAGTTCTTC. Translating it yields CASSIGGTQLKEQFF.

The CDR3 spells CASSVGAGLNTEAFF. CDR3 nucleotides: TGTGCCAGCAGCGTAGGGGCAGGATTGAACACTGAAGCTTTCTTT. This rearrangement joins TRBV9 to TRBJ1-1; D remains unclear. CDR3 length equals 15 residues. Deletions cut 0 bases from V and 0 bases from J, with 9 bases between. The germline V gene encodes CDR1 SGDLS and CDR2 YYNGEE.

The chain carries TRBV30 and TRBJ2-5; TRBD2 matches 14 bases. Germline CDR1 reads GTSNPN; CDR2 reads SVGIG (reference sequence). The ends lost 2 bases at V and 3 bases at J; junction bases unmatched: 8. CDR3 size: 17 residues. For the CDR3, the DNA is TGTGCCTGGAGTCCTCGGACTAGCGGGAGGTGGAAAGAGACCCAGTACTTC. Protein sequence: CAWSPRTSGRWKETQYF.

The CDR3 region is CASSEDRGLYGYTF. CDR3 DNA sequence: TGTGCCAGCAGTGAGGACAGGGGGCTATATGGCTACACCTTC. The chain uses TRBV6-1 and TRBJ1-2, with 11 bases that match TRBD1. Germline V gene data show CDR1 as MNHNS and CDR2 as SASEGT. CDR3 length: 14 residues. V gave up 3 bases and J gave up 5 bases; unmatched junction bases: 2.

This clonotype was observed a handful of times. The rearrangement links TRBV20-1 to TRBJ1-5; D gene ambiguous. This CDR3 region has 15 residues. Germline CDR1 DFQATT, CDR2 SNEGSKA (reference sequence). Trimming left V 3 bases short and J 3 bases short, with 15 bases between. CDR3 in DNA: TGCAGTGCTAGGGAGAGGGCAGGATTCAATCAGCCCCAGCATTTT. It translates to CSARERAGFNQPQHF.

This clonotype was observed a handful of times. The CDR3 here is CASSVGYTDTQYF. The DNA of the CDR3 is TGTGCCAGCAGTGTCGGGTACACAGATACGCAGTATTTT. The V call is TRBV2, the J call TRBJ2-3, with unresolved D. This CDR3 region has 13 residues. V was trimmed by 4 bases and J by 2 bases, leaving 7 bases between them. Germline CDR1 is SNHLY and CDR2 is FYNNEI.

The V and J genes are TRBV2 and TRBJ2-3; D gene uncertain. Germline values: CDR1 SNHLY, CDR2 FYNNEI. The CDR3 is 10 amino acids. V dropped 3 bases and J dropped 8 bases, with 3 bases sitting between them. The CDR3 coding sequence is TGTGCCAGCAGTGAGAGTACGCAGTATTTT. This encodes CASSESTQYF.

This clonotype was counted ten times or more. The gene calls are TRBV27 and TRBJ2-3; 9 nucleotides match TRBD1. This CDR3 spans 17 amino acids. CDR1 and CDR2 from the germline V gene are MNHEY and SMNVEV (reference sequence). Unmatched junction bases numbered 18, after V lost 10 bases and J lost 4 bases. The chain's CDR3 is CATSPTPDRGGADTQYF. The CDR3 DNA follows: TGTGCCACCTCTCCAACCCCGGACAGGGGAGGGGCAGATACGCAGTATTTT.

The genes are TRBV28 and TRBJ1-1; D not resolved. The germline gives CDR1 MDHEN, CDR2 SYDVKM. CDR3 length equals 10 residues. Between the trimmed V and J ends, which lost 6 bases and 7 bases, there was a span of 6 bases. Here the CDR3 DNA reads TGTGCCAGCAGCTCCCTTGAAGCTTTCTTT. This gives the protein CASSSLEAFF. The whole variable domain, filled in from reference TRBV28 and TRBJ1-1, reads DVKVTQSSRYLVKRTGEKVFLECVQDMDHENMFWYRQDPGLGLRLIYFSYDVKMKEKGDIPEGYSVSREKKERFSLILESASTNQTSMYLCASSSLEAFFGQGTRLTVV.

The sample holds many counts of this clonotype. V usage is TRBV29-1 and J usage is TRBJ1-1; D is uncertain. Deletions cut 4 bases from V and 1 base from J, with 4 bases between. The CDR3 consists of 11 residues. CDR1 and CDR2 (germline): SQVTM, ANQGSEA. The CDR3 sequence: CSVVQNTEAFF. The CDR3 DNA is TGCAGCGTTGTACAGAACACTGAAGCTTTCTTT.

The genes are TRBV30 and TRBJ2-7; possibly TRBD1 for D (5 bases). CDR1 is GTSNPN and CDR2 is SVGIG in the germline V gene (reference sequence). The CDR3 is 14 amino acids. V shed 0 bases and J shed 2 bases, with 11 bases lying between them. This CDR3 is CAWSVRGRTYEQYF. The CDR3, as DNA: TGTGCCTGGAGTGTAAGGGGCAGAACCTACGAGCAGTACTTC.

This chain uses TRBV5-1 with TRBJ1-1; D not certain. Germline V lookup: CDR1 SGHRS, CDR2 YFSETQ. Deletions cut 4 bases from V and 3 bases from J, with 10 bases between. The CDR3 has 13 amino acids. The CDR3 DNA follows: TGCGCCAGCAGCCTAAACAGAGACACTGAAGCTTTCTTT. Translating gives CASSLNRDTEAFF.

This clonotype was seen repeatedly, ten times or more. The V gene is TRBV18, the J gene TRBJ1-2; the D is unclear. The CDR3 length is 12 residues. Trimming stripped 2 bases from V and 8 bases from J, with 9 bases between. Per the germline V gene, CDR1 is KGHSH and CDR2 is LQKENI. The CDR3 region is CASSPEEGGYTF. The CDR3 nucleotides read TGTGCCAGCTCACCAGAGGAGGGAGGCTACACCTTC.

The DNA of the CDR3 is TGCGCCAGCAGCCAAGATCGGTCAGACGAGCAGTACTTC. This gives the protein CASSQDRSDEQYF. The chain recombines TRBV4-3 with TRBJ2-7; D remains unclear. The CDR3 is made up of 13 amino acids. Trimming cost V 0 bases and J 5 bases, with 8 bases left between them. Germline CDR1 reads LGHNA; CDR2 reads YSLEER.

The chain employs TRBV7-2 and TRBJ2-7; 11 positions match TRBD2. The germline V gene has CDR1 SGHTA and CDR2 FQGNSA. The CDR3 runs 15 residues. Losses at the gene ends were 6 bases for V and 4 bases for J; bases not matched to a gene: 8. The CDR3 protein is CASRPVAGGRYEQYF. In nucleotides, the CDR3 is TGTGCCAGCAGACCAGTAGCGGGAGGGCGATACGAGCAGTACTTC.

The chain uses TRBV7-2 and TRBJ1-5; 12 positions agree with TRBD1. The length of the CDR3 is 15 residues. Germline-derived CDR1 and CDR2 are SGHTA and FQGNSA. V was pared by 6 bases and J by 5 bases, with 5 bases of the junction left unmatched. Written as DNA, the CDR3 is TGTGCCAGCAGTGGGGGGACAGGGGGCTATCAGCCCCAGCATTTT. This codes for CASSGGTGGYQPQHF. The full variable domain, in which reference TRBV7-2 and TRBJ1-5 provide the parts outside the CDR3, is GAGVSQSPSNKVTEKGKDVELRCDPISGHTALYWYRQSLGQGLEFLIYFQGNSAPDKSGLPSDRFSAERTGGSVSTLTIQRTQQEDSAVYLCASSGGTGGYQPQHFGDGTRLSIL.

This clonotype was counted a few times. The rearrangement links TRBV6-1 to TRBJ2-3, with TRBD1 matching 10 bases. Trimming at V came to 5 bases and at J to 2 bases, leaving 7 bases not matched to a gene. Germline CDR1 MNHNS, CDR2 SASEGT. The length of the CDR3 is 16 residues. The CDR3 bases are TGTGCCAGCAGTTGGGGCGGGACAGGGGTCACAGATACGCAGTATTTT. Protein product: CASSWGGTGVTDTQYF.

This clonotype was detected only a few times. This chain links TRBV11-3 with TRBJ2-1; TRBD2 matches 14 bases. CDR3 length: 17 residues. With 4 bases clipped from V and 6 bases from J, the junction kept 8 bases outside the gene matches. Germline V gene data show CDR1 as SGHNT and CDR2 as YENEEA. CDR3 DNA sequence: TGTGCCAGCAGCTCCGCCCCCGGACTAGCGGGGGGCAATGAGCAGTTCTTC. It is translated as CASSSAPGLAGGNEQFF.

This clonotype was observed a few times. The CDR3 nucleotides are TGTGCCAGCAGTGAGGTACAGGGTAACTATGGCTACACCTTC. Its protein product is CASSEVQGNYGYTF. This chain uses TRBV2 with TRBJ1-2, with a possible D match to TRBD1 (6 bases). The CDR3 spans 14 residues. Germline-derived CDR1 and CDR2 are SNHLY and FYNNEI. V lost 3 bases to trimming and J lost 1 base, with 9 bases between them.